These T cell receptor beta chains were read from a single sample in a study of blood T cell repertoires in COVID-19. This table comes from immunoSEQ multiplex PCR, and its TCRdb copy is limited to in-frame clones, with some not included. The repertoire holds approximately 200,000 clones, with approximately 84% as singletons. The specimen sequenced was peripheral blood. The receptors derive from a woman of 80 years or more with COVID-19, enrolled during active disease. Each CDR3 is given with its conserved first and last residue. The D gene is left open where the match is weak. Clone size is shown for a subset of rows, as once, few, many or a class of expanded clone.

NA TRBJ1-1 NA TRBV5-1 CASSLEHRNTEAFF TGCGCCAGCAGCTTGGAACACCGGAACACTGAAGCTTTCTTT
NA TRBJ2-1 few TRBV7-2 CASSSTRNEQFF TGTGCCAGCAGCTCGACTAGAAATGAGCAGTTCTTC
NA TRBJ1-6 few TRBV7-9 CATTRRGNVPNSPLHF TGTGCCACCACTAGGCGGGGGAATGTTCCCAATTCACCCCTCCACTTT
TRBD2 TRBJ2-3 NA TRBV7-3 CASSLQGGGAQDTQYF TGTGCCAGCAGCCTCCAGGGCGGGGGGGCTCAAGATACGCAGTATTTT
NA TRBJ1-6 NA TRBV10-2 CASSEGTYPFWNSPLHF TGCGCCAGCAGTGAGGGGACTTATCCTTTTTGGAATTCACCCCTCCACTTT
NA TRBJ1-1 NA TRBV7-9 CAGNSGYTEAFF TGTGCCGGAAACTCAGGGTACACTGAAGCTTTCTTT
NA TRBJ1-6 NA TRBV12-3/TRBV12-4 CASNRDEDSPLHF TGTGCCAGCAACCGTGACGAGGATTCACCCCTCCACTTT
NA TRBJ1-4 NA TRBV23-1 CASSQVVPTNEKLFF TGCGCCAGCAGTCAGGTAGTTCCAACTAATGAAAAACTGTTTTTT
NA TRBJ2-1 NA TRBV2 CASRGGGNNEQFF TGTGCCAGCAGGGGGGGTGGTAACAATGAGCAGTTCTTC
NA TRBJ1-3 NA TRBV7-8 CASSLTGTGGNTIYF TGTGCCAGCAGCTTAACCGGGACTGGGGGAAACACCATATATTTT
NA TRBJ2-7 NA TRBV5-1 CASSPDADTPYEQYF TGCGCCAGCAGCCCAGACGCGGACACCCCCTACGAGCAGTACTTC
TRBD1 TRBJ1-2 NA TRBV3-1/TRBV3-2 CASSQFAGQGGNYGYTF TGTGCCAGCAGCCAATTTGCCGGACAGGGTGGCAACTATGGCTACACCTTC
NA TRBJ2-3 NA TRBV6-5 CASSHGQRTDTQYF TGTGCCAGCAGCCACGGACAGCGCACAGATACGCAGTATTTT
NA TRBJ2-7 NA TRBV6-5 CASKRAAGSYEQYF TGTGCCAGCAAAAGGGCGGCGGGCTCCTACGAGCAGTACTTC
NA TRBJ1-2 NA TRBV6-1 CASSEADIPNGYTF TGTGCCAGCAGTGAAGCTGACATTCCAAATGGCTACACCTTC
NA TRBJ2-2 NA TRBV9 CASTRGVPGELFF TGTGCCAGCACTAGGGGCGTCCCCGGGGAGCTGTTTTTT
TRBD2 TRBJ2-1 NA TRBV24-1 CATSDLSGKADEQFF TGTGCCACCAGTGACCTCAGCGGGAAGGCGGATGAGCAGTTCTTC
NA TRBJ1-2 few TRBV3-1/TRBV3-2 CASRAGGYGYTF TGTGCCAGCCGGGCGGGGGGGTATGGCTACACCTTC
NA TRBJ1-5 NA TRBV12-5 CASGPEWEAQPQHF TGTGCTAGTGGTCCAGAATGGGAGGCTCAGCCCCAGCATTTT
NA TRBJ2-1 once TRBV5-6 CASSLGQIYNEQFF TGTGCCAGCAGCTTGGGTCAGATCTACAATGAGCAGTTCTTC
TRBD1 TRBJ2-3 NA TRBV5-3 CARSDGTGEADTQYF TGTGCCAGAAGCGATGGGACAGGGGAGGCAGATACGCAGTATTTT
TRBD2 TRBJ2-5 NA TRBV2 CASSFGLAGGKETQYF TGTGCCAGCAGTTTCGGACTAGCGGGAGGGAAAGAGACCCAGTACTTC
NA TRBJ1-2 NA TRBV28 CASSSAGGYGYTF TGTGCCAGCAGTTCGGCAGGAGGCTATGGCTACACCTTC
TRBD2 TRBJ2-3 NA TRBV9 CASSASGRGPFNTQYF TGTGCCAGCAGCGCTAGCGGGAGGGGTCCCTTCAATACGCAGTATTTT
NA TRBJ2-5 NA TRBV7-9 CASSVWLGNEETQYF TGTGCCAGCAGCGTCTGGCTCGGGAACGAAGAGACCCAGTACTTC
TRBD2 TRBJ2-3 NA TRBV2 CASSATSGGGPPSTDTQYF TGTGCCAGCAGTGCAACTAGCGGGGGGGGCCCCCCAAGCACAGATACGCAGTATTTT
NA TRBJ2-3 NA TRBV2 CASSEAWGVYTDTQYF TGTGCCAGCAGTGAAGCGTGGGGGGTATACACCGATACGCAGTATTTT
NA TRBJ1-1 NA TRBV5-1 CASSFAQGQAFF TGCGCCAGCAGCTTTGCGCAGGGGCAAGCTTTCTTT
TRBD1 TRBJ1-2 NA TRBV6-6 CASSYTGTGGGGYTF TGTGCCAGCAGTTACACGGGAACAGGGGGTGGTGGCTACACCTTC
NA TRBJ1-2 NA TRBV25-1 CASSGTNLGLRGYTF TGTGCCAGCAGTGGGACAAACTTGGGTTTAAGAGGCTACACCTTC
TRBD2 TRBJ2-1 NA TRBV10-2 CATGGGPLSYEQFF TGCGCCACTGGCGGGGGGCCTCTTTCCTATGAGCAGTTCTTC
NA TRBJ2-6 NA TRBV5-1 CASSSTFGSGIPGANVLTF TGCGCCAGCAGCTCGACGTTCGGCTCAGGGATCCCCGGGGCCAACGTCCTGACTTTC
NA TRBJ2-7 NA TRBV5-4 CASSLAGDIGSYEQYF TGTGCCAGCAGCTTGGCCGGGGACATAGGCTCCTACGAGCAGTACTTC
TRBD1 TRBJ1-4 NA TRBV19 CASSSSTGVEKLFF TGTGCCAGTAGTTCTTCGACAGGGGTAGAAAAACTGTTTTTT
TRBD1 TRBJ1-5 NA TRBV28 CASSWASGGQPQHF TGTGCCAGCAGTTGGGCTTCAGGGGGTCAGCCCCAGCATTTT
NA TRBJ2-5 NA TRBV3-1/TRBV3-2 CASKVRGLETQYF TGTGCCAGCAAGGTTAGGGGCTTGGAGACCCAGTACTTC
NA TRBJ1-4 NA TRBV7-8 CASSPQAEKLFF TGTGCCAGCAGCCCACAGGCTGAAAAACTGTTTTTT
TRBD1 TRBJ2-2 NA TRBV3-1/TRBV3-2 CASSRIQGATGELFF TGTGCCAGCAGCCGAATACAGGGGGCCACCGGGGAGCTGTTTTTT
NA TRBJ2-7 NA TRBV7-9 CASSADRTEQYF TGTGCCAGCAGCGCCGACAGAACCGAGCAGTACTTC
TRBD2 TRBJ2-1 NA TRBV4-1 CASSQDRASGGGQFF TGCGCCAGCAGCCAAGATCGGGCTAGCGGGGGGGGACAGTTCTTC
NA TRBJ1-2 NA TRBV10-1 CASRPGYRYGYTF TGCGCCAGCAGGCCAGGGTATCGCTATGGCTACACCTTC
NA TRBJ1-2 NA TRBV19 CASSIIPAGLSYGYTF TGTGCCAGTAGTATAATCCCGGCGGGCCTTAGCTATGGCTACACCTTC
NA TRBJ1-2 NA TRBV12-3/TRBV12-4 CASRGANYGYTF TGTGCCAGCAGAGGGGCTAACTATGGCTACACCTTC
NA TRBJ1-6 NA TRBV10-3 CATSPPTAYNSPLHF TGTGCCACTTCCCCCCCGACAGCCTATAATTCACCCCTCCACTTT
NA TRBJ2-5 NA TRBV3-1/TRBV3-2 CASRLGGVLETQYF TGTGCCAGCCGGCTTGGCGGGGTTCTGGAGACCCAGTACTTC
TRBD2 TRBJ2-7 NA TRBV4-1 CASSFQRGENYEQYF TGCGCCAGCAGCTTTCAGCGGGGGGAGAACTACGAGCAGTACTTC
NA TRBJ1-1 NA TRBV5-1 CASSLGGRDTEAFF TGCGCCAGCAGCTTGGGGGGCAGAGACACTGAAGCTTTCTTT
TRBD1 TRBJ2-7 NA TRBV5-1 CASSLDGTGAYEQYF TGCGCCAGCAGCTTGGATGGGACAGGGGCCTACGAGCAGTACTTC
TRBD1 TRBJ1-1 NA TRBV7-8 CASSINRGLNTEAFF TGTGCCAGCAGCATTAACAGGGGACTGAACACTGAAGCTTTCTTT
NA TRBJ1-1 NA TRBV4-2 CASSRGRVNTEAFF TGTGCCAGCAGCCGGGGCAGGGTGAACACTGAAGCTTTCTTT
NA TRBJ1-1 NA TRBV27 CASSLMGAAEAFF TGTGCCAGCAGTTTAATGGGGGCCGCTGAAGCTTTCTTT
NA TRBJ1-2 NA TRBV7-9 CASSSPQGFYTF TGTGCCAGCAGCTCCCCACAGGGATTCTACACCTTC
TRBD2 TRBJ2-3 NA TRBV5-5 CASSWALAGGADTQYF TGTGCCAGCAGCTGGGCCCTGGCGGGAGGCGCAGATACGCAGTATTTT
NA TRBJ2-3 NA TRBV2 CASSEYGGGTDTQYF TGTGCCAGCAGTGAATATGGCGGGGGCACAGATACGCAGTATTTT
NA TRBJ2-7 NA TRBV5-4 CASSLAGVYEQYF TGTGCCAGCAGCTTGGCCGGAGTCTACGAGCAGTACTTC
NA TRBJ1-4 NA TRBV7-9 CASSRGPNEKLFF TGTGCCAGCAGTCGGGGTCCTAATGAAAAACTGTTTTTT
NA TRBJ2-2 NA TRBV10-3 CATEPRPGWGTGELFF TGTGCCACCGAACCTCGACCGGGATGGGGCACCGGGGAGCTGTTTTTT
NA TRBJ2-7 NA TRBV5-1 CASSLTGLRTYEQYF TGCGCCAGCAGCTTGACCGGGTTACGAACCTACGAGCAGTACTTC